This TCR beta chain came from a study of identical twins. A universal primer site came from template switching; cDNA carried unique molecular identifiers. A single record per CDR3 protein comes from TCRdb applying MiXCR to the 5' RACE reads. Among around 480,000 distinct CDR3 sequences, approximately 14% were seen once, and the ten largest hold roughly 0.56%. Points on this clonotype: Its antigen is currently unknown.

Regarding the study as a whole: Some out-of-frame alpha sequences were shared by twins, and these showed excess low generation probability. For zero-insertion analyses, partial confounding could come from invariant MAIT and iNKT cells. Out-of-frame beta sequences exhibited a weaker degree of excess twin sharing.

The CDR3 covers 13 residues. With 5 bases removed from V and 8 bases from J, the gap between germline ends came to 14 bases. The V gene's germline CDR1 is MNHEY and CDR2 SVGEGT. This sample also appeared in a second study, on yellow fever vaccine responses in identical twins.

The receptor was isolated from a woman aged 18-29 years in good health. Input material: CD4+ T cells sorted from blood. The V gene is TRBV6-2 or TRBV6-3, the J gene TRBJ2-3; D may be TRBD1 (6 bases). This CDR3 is CASSQGTALTQYF. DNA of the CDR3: TGTGCCAGCAGTCAGGGGACCGCACTTACGCAGTATTTT.